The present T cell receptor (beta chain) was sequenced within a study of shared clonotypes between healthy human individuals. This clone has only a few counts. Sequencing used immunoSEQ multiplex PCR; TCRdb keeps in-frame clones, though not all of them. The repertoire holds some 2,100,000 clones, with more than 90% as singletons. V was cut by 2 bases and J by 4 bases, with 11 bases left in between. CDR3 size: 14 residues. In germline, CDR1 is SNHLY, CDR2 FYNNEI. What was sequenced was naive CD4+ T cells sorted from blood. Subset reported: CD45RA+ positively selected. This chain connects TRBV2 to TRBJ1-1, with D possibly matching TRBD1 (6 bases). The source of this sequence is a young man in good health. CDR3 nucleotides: TGTGCCAGCAGTGAATCGGGGGCGAGCACTGAAGCTTTCTTT. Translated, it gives CASSESGASTEAFF.